The TCR beta chain described here comes from a study of Ad26.COV2.S vaccination and SARS-CoV-2 variants. On this clone itself: Its matching antigen is unknown. The sample contains more than one DNA sequence encoding this CDR3.

Indicated treatment: roughly 18 received Ad26.COV2.S at low or high dose, single or two shots; roughly five received placebo; per-sample allocation not given. Vaccine and placebo recipients were sampled on day 63 after the first injection. An adult donor aged 18-55 years was enrolled in Boston. Its platform was an Ad26 vector, and its expressed antigen was Wuhan-strain SARS-CoV-2 spike. General observations from the study: Compared with placebo recipients, vaccine recipients had higher spike-specific TCR breadth.

V shed 3 bases, J shed 7 bases, and the junction held 5 bases outside the gene matches. Looked up from germline, CDR1 is SGHTA and CDR2 is FQGNSA. This CDR3 is 15 amino acids long. Sequenced by immunoSEQ multiplex PCR; TCRdb stores in-frame clones only, minus some. The profile shows some 410,000 clones, 92% of them singletons. The specimen comprised peripheral blood, sampled in a trial of Ad26.COV2.S vaccine versus placebo. The chain uses TRBV7-2 and TRBJ2-1, with TRBD2 identical over 11 bases. The origin of this receptor is a person aged 18-60 years who received the Ad26.COV2.S COVID-19 vaccine or a placebo. The CDR3 sequence: CASSFSGGAGNEQFF. The CDR3 region has the DNA TGTGCCAGCAGCTTTAGCGGGGGGGCCGGAAATGAGCAGTTCTTC.